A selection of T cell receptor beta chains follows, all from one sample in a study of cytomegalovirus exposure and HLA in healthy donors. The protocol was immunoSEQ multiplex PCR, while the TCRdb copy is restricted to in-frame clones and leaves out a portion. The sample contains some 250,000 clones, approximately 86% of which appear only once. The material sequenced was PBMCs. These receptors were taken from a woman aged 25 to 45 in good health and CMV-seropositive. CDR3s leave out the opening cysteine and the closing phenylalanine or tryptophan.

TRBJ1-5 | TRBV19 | ASREAPGHQPQH
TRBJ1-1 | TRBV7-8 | ASGQLNTEAF
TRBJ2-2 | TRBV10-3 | AILRQPNTGELF
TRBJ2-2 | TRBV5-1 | ASSLTGGNTGELF
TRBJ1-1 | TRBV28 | ASSLGTRLYTEAF
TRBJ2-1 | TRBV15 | ATSRDPGTSRF
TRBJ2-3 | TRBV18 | ASYRGQGDPDTQY
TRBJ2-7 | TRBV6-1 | ASSGRLAGVSEQY
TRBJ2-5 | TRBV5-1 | ASSLGLAGVDQETQY
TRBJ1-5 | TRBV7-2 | ASSLVPIGGNQPQH
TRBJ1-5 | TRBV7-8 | ASSADSLNQPQH
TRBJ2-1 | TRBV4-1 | ASSPLSGNWGGHEQF
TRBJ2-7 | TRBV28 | ASSFGGRAKSLEQY
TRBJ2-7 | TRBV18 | ASSPSTGPHEQY
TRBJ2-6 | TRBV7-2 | ASSGQTSGANVLT
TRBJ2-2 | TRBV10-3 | AIRDRALDTGELF
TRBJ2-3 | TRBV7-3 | ASSLGGSGTDTQY
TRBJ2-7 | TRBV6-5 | ASREVSGLQY
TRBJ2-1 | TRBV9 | ASTGNDQSYNEQF
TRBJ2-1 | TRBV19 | ASRRTSGRGSSYNEQF
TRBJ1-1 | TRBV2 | ASSEQRVGTEAF
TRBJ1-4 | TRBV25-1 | ASTLSATNEKLF
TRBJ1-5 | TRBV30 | AWSAGTGGASQH
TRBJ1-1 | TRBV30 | AWSVTGSTEAF
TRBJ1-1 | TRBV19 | ASSIATGKGTEAF
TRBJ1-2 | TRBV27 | ASRGTASNYGYT
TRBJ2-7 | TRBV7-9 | ASTPVGQDSYEQY
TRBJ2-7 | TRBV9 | ASSPGLAGYYEQY
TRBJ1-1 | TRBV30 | AWSKEEQTEAF
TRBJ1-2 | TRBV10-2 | ASSIGQGSRT
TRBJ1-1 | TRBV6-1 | ASSEITAGGTEAF
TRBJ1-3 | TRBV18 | ASSQTGTGGNTIY
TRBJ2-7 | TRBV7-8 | ASSVGQPFYEQY
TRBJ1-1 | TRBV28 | ASSRDGWGGPGNTEAF